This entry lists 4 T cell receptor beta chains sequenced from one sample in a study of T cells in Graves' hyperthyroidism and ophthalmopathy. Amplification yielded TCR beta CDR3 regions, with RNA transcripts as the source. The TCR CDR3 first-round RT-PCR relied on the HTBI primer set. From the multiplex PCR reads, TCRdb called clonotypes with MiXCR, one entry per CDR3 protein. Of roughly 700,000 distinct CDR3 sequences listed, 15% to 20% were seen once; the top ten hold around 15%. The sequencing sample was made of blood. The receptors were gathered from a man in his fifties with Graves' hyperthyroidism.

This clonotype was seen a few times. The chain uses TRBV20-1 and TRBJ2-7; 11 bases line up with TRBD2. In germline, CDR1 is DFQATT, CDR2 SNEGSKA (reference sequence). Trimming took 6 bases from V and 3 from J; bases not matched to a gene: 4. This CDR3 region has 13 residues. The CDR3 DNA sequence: TGCAGTGCCAGGACTAGCGGGTTCTACGAGCAGTACTTC. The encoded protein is CSARTSGFYEQYF.

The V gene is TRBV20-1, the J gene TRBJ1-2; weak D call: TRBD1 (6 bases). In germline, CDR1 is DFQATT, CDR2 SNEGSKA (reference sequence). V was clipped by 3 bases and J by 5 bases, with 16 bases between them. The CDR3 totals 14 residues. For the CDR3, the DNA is TGCAGTGCTAGGGGGGCAGGGGCTTATTATGGCTACACCTTC. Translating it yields CSARGAGAYYGYTF.

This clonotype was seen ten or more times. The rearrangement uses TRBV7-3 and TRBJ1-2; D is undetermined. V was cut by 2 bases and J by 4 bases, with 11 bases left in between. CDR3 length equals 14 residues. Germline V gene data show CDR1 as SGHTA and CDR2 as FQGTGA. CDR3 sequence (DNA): TGTGCCAGCAGCTTAGGCGTAGAGGGCTATGGCTACACCTTC. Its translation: CASSLGVEGYGYTF.

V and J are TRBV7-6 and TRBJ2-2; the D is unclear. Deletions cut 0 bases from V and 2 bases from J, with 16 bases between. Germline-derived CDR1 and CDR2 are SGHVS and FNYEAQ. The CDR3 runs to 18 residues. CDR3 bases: TGTGCCAGCAGCTTAGCTCTCGGCAAGGCAGCAAACACCGGGGAGCTGTTTTTT. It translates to CASSLALGKAANTGELFF.